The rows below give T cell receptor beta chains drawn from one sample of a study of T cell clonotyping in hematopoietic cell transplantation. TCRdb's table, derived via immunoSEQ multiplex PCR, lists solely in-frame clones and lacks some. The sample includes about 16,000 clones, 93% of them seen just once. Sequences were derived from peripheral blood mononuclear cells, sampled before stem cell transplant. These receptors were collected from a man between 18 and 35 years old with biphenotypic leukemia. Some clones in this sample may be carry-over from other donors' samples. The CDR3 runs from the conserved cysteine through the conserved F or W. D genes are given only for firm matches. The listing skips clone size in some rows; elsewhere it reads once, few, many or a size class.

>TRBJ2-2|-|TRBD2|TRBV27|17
TGTGCCAGCAGGTATACGGCACTAGCGGGGAACACCGGGGAGCTGTTTTTT
CASRYTALAGNTGELFF
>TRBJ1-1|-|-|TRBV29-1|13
TGCAGCGGAACCGGGGCCCAGAACACTGAAGCTTTCTTT
CSGTGAQNTEAFF
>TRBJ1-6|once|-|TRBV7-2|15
TGTGCCAGCAGCTTACAGAGCTCCTATAATTCACCCCTCCACTTT
CASSLQSSYNSPLHF
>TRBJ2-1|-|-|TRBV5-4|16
TGTGCCAGCAGCTTGGTCCCCACAGGGGGGGACACTGAGCAGTTCTTC
CASSLVPTGGDTEQFF
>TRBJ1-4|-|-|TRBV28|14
TGTGCCAGCAGCCTCCGGGCCCTAAATGAAAAACTGTTTTTT
CASSLRALNEKLFF
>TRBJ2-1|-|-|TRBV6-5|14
TGTGCCAGCAGTTACCCTGGACTCTCCAATGAGCAGTTCTTC
CASSYPGLSNEQFF
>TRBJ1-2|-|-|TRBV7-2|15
TGTGCCAGCAGCCAAGGGGGGGGTTTCAGGGCTGGCTACACCTTC
CASSQGGGFRAGYTF
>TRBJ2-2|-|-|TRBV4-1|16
TGCGCCAGCAGCCTGGAGGGGGGCTCGAACACCGGGGAGCTGTTTTTT
CASSLEGGSNTGELFF
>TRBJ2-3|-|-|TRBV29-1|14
TGCAGCGTTGGAGTAACCGCTAGCACAGATACGCAGTATTTT
CSVGVTASTDTQYF
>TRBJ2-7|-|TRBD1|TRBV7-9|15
TGTGCCAGCAGTCCCATCGGGACAGGGAGGAACGAGCAGTACTTC
CASSPIGTGRNEQYF
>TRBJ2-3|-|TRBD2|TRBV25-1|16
TGTGCCAGCAGTGAATTTGGCGGGGGAGGCACAGATACGCAGTATTTT
CASSEFGGGGTDTQYF
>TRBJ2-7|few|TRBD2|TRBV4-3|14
TGCGCCAGCAGCCAAGGGGTTTCTAGCGGGAGGCCGTACTTC
CASSQGVSSGRPYF
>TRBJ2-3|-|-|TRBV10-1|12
TGCGCGGAGGACACGCACACAGATACGCAGTATTTT
CAEDTHTDTQYF
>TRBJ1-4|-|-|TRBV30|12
TGTGCCTGGAAAGGGGGGGATGAAAAACTGTTTTTT
CAWKGGDEKLFF
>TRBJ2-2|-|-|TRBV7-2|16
TGTGCCAGCAGCTTAGTTAGCACTACGAACACCGGGGAGCTGTTTTTT
CASSLVSTTNTGELFF
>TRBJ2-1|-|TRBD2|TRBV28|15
TGTGCCAGCAGTGTCCTAGCGGACCTTAAGAATGAGCAGTTCTTC
CASSVLADLKNEQFF
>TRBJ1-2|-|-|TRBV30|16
TGTGCCTGGAGCCCGGCGGCAGGGAGGAAGGACTATGGCTACACCTTC
CAWSPAAGRKDYGYTF
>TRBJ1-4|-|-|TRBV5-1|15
TGCGCCAGCAGCTTGGTAGGGGAGGGGAATGAAAAACTGTTTTTT
CASSLVGEGNEKLFF
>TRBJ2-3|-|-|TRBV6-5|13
TGTGCCAGCAGGGGGCCCGGCACAGATACGCAGTATTTT
CASRGPGTDTQYF
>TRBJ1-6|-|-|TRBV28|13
TGTGCCAGCAGTTTTACGGGGACGCCACCCCTCCACTTT
CASSFTGTPPLHF
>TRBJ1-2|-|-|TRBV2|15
TGTGCCAGCAGTGAAGCGCGGGCAGGTGTTCATGGCTACACCTTC
CASSEARAGVHGYTF
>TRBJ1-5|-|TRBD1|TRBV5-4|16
TGTGCCAGCAGCCTATATCAGACAGGGAACAATCAGCCCCAGCATTTT
CASSLYQTGNNQPQHF
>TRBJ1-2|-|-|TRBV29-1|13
TGCAGCGCCTTACAAGGGGCTCTAGGTGGCTACACCTTC
CSALQGALGGYTF
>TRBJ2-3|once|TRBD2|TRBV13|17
TGTGCCAGCAGTCGCGACTTAGCGGGGGCTTTCACAGATACGCAGTATTTT
CASSRDLAGAFTDTQYF
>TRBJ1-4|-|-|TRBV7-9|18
TGTGCCAGCAGCTTAGTAGGTATGAAGGGCGCAACTAATGAAAAACTGTTTTTT
CASSLVGMKGATNEKLFF
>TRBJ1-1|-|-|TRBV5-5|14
TGTGCCAGCAGTTCCGAGGGGACAAGCACTGAAGCTTTCTTT
CASSSEGTSTEAFF
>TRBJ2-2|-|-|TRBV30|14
TGTGCCTGGAGTGTAGGGGACTACACCGGGGAGCTGTTTTTT
CAWSVGDYTGELFF
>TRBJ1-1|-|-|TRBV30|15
TGTGCCTGGAGTAAGGAACCTAGGTGGGACACTGAAGCTTTCTTT
CAWSKEPRWDTEAFF
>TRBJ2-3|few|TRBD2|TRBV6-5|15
TGTGCCAGCAGCCTTAGCGGGGGGTCCACAGATACGCAGTATTTT
CASSLSGGSTDTQYF
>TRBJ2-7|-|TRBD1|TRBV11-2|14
TGTGCCAGCAGCTTACAGGGGGATTCCTACGAGCAGTACTTC
CASSLQGDSYEQYF
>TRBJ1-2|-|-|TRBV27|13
TGTGCCAGCAGTTCCCACGGGGGCGGTGGCTACACCTTC
CASSSHGGGGYTF
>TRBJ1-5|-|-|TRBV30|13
TGTGCCTGGAGTGCGCAGGGGTATCAGCCCCAGCATTTT
CAWSAQGYQPQHF
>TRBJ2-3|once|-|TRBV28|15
TGTGCCAGCCTGAAATCAAAAGGGACCACAGATACGCAGTATTTT
CASLKSKGTTDTQYF